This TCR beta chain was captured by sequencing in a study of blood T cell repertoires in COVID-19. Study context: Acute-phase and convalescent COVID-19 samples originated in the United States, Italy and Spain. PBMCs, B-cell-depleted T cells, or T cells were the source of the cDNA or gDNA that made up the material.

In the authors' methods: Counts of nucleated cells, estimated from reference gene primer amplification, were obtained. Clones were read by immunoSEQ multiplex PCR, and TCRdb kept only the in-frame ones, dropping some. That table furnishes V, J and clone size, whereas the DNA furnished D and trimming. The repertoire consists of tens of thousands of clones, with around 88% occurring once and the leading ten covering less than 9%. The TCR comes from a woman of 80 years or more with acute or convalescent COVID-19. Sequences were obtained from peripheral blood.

In DNA form, the CDR3 reads TGCGCCAGCAGCGTGGGGACTAGCGGTTACCTTAGGGCCCAGTACTTC. It codes for CASSVGTSGYLRAQYF. The chain has TRBV5-1 and TRBJ2-5; 11 nucleotides agree with TRBD2. Trimming cost V 4 bases and J 9 bases; bases outside gene matches: 14. The CDR3 is 16 amino acids. Germline-derived CDR1 and CDR2 are SGHRS and YFSETQ.